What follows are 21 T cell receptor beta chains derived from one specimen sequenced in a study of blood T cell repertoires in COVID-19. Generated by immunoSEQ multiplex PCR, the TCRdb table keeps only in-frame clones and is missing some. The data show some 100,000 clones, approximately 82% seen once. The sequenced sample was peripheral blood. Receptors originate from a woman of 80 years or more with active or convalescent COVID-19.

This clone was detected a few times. The chain's CDR3 is CASSGRGRAPQETQYF. The CDR3 DNA follows: TGTGCCAGCAGTGGGAGGGGGCGCGCTCCCCAAGAGACCCAGTACTTC. V is TRBV2 and J is TRBJ2-5, with D perhaps matching TRBD1 (7 bases). This CDR3 spans 16 amino acids. The ends were cut back, 4 bases at V and 1 base at J, with 16 bases in the middle. CDR1 is SNHLY, CDR2 FYNNEI, per germline.

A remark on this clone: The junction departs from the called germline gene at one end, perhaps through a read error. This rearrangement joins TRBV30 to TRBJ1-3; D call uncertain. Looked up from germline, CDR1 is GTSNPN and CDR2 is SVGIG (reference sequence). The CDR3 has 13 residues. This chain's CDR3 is CAWSVREGITIYF. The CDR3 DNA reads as TGTGCCTGGAGTGTGAGGGAGGGAATCACCATATATTTT.

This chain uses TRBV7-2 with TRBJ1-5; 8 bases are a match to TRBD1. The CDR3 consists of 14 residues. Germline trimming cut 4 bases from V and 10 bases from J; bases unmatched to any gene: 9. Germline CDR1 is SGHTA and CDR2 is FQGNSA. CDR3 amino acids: CASSSSHRGGPQHF. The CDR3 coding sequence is TGTGCCAGCAGCTCAAGCCACAGGGGGGGACCCCAGCATTTT.

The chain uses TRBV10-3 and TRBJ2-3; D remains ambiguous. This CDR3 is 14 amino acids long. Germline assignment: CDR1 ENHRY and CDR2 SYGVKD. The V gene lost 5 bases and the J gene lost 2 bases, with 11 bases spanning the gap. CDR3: CAISPTGTTDTQYF. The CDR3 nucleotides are TGTGCCATCAGTCCGACTGGAACCACAGATACGCAGTATTTT.

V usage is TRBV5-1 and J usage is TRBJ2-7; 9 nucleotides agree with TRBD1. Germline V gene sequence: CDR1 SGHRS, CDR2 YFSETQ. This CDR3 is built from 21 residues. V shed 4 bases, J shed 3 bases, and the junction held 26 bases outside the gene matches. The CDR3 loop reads CASSAEGTGNLGSRILYEQYF. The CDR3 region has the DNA TGCGCCAGCAGCGCGGAGGGGACAGGGAATCTAGGCTCCCGGATTCTCTACGAGCAGTACTTC.

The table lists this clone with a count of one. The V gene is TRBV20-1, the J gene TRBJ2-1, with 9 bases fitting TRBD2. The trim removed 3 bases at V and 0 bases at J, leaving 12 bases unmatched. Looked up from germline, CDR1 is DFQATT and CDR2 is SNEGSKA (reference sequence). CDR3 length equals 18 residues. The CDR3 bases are TGCAGTGCTAGTGGACTAGCGAACATCAAGAGCTCCTACAATGAGCAGTTCTTC. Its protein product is CSASGLANIKSSYNEQFF.

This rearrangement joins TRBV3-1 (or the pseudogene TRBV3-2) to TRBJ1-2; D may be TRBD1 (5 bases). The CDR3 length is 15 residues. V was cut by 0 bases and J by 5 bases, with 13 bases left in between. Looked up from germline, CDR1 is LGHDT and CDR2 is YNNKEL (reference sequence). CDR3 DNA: TGTGCCAGCAGCCAAGATCACTGGCGGACATATGGCTACACCTTC. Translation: CASSQDHWRTYGYTF.

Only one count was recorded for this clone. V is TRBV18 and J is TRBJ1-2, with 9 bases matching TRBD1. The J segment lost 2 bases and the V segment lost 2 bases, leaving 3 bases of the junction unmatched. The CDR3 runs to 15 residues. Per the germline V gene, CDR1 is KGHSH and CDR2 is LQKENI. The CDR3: CASSPRGTGNYGYTF. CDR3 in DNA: TGTGCCAGCTCACCAAGGGGGACAGGGAACTATGGCTACACCTTC.

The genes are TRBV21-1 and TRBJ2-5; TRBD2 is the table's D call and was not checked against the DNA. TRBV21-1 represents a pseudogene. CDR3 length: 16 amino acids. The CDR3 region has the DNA TGTGCCAGCAGCAATCAAAAAGGGCGGGAGTGGGGGACCCAGTACTTC. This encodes CASSNQKGREWGTQYF.

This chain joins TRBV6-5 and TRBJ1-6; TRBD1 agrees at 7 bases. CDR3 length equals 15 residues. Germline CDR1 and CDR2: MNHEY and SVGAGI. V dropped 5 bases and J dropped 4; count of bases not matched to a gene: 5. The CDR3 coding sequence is TGTGCCAGCAGTCCCGGGACAGCATATAATTCACCCCTCCACTTT. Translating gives CASSPGTAYNSPLHF.

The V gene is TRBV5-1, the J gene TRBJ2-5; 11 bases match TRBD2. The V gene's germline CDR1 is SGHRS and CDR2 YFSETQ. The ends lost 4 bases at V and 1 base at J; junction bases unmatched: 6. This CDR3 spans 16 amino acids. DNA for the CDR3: TGCGCCAGCAGCGTCGGGACTAGCGGCTTCCAAGAGACCCAGTACTTC. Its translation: CASSVGTSGFQETQYF.

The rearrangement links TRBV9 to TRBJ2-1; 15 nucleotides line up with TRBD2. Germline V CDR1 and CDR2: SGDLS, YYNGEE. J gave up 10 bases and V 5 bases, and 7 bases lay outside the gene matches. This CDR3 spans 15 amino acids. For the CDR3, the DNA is TGTGCCAGCAGTCCCGGACTAGCGGGAGGGGGCGAGCAGTTCTTC. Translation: CASSPGLAGGGEQFF. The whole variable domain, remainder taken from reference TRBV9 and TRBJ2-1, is DSGVTQTPKHLITATGQRVTLRCSPRSGDLSVYWYQQSLDQGLQFLIQYYNGEERAKGNILERFSAQQFPDLHSELNLSSLELGDSALYFCASSPGLAGGGEQFFGPGTRLTVL.

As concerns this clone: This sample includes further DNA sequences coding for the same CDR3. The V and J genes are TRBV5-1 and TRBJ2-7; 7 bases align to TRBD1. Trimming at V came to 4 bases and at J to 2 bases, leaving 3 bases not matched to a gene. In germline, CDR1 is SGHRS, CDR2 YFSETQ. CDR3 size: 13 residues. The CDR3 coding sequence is TGCGCCAGCAGCCTCGACAGGGCCTACGAGCAGTACTTC. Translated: CASSLDRAYEQYF.

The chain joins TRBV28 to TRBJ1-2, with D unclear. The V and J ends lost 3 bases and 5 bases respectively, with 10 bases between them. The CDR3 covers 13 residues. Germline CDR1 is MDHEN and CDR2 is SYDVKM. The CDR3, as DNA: TGTGCCAGCAGTTTCCCGCGAGGGTATGGCTACACCTTC. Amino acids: CASSFPRGYGYTF.

The DNA of the CDR3 is TGTGCCAGCAGCTTCCCGGGACTAGCGGGAATAGGGGAGCAGTACTTC. It yields the protein CASSFPGLAGIGEQYF. The rearrangement joins TRBV11-2 to TRBJ2-7; the match to TRBD2 covers 13 bases. Germline CDR1 reads SGHAT; CDR2 reads FQNNGV. The ends lost 3 bases at V and 7 bases at J; junction bases unmatched: 9. The CDR3 runs 16 residues.

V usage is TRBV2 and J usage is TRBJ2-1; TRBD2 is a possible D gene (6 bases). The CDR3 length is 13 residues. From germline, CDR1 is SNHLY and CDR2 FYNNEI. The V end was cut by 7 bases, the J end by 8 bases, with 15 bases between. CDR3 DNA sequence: TGTGCCAGCACACTCGGGACTTTCTATGAGCAGTTCTTC. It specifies CASTLGTFYEQFF.

CDR3 residues: CASSYGTGKGRAGELFF. CDR3 nucleotides: TGCGCCAGCAGCTACGGGACAGGGAAAGGGAGGGCCGGGGAGCTGTTTTTT. The chain is built from TRBV5-1 and TRBJ2-2; 9 nucleotides agree with TRBD1. CDR1 and CDR2 from the germline V gene are SGHRS and YFSETQ. The CDR3 totals 17 residues. V was pared by 3 bases and J by 6 bases, with 12 bases of the junction left unmatched.

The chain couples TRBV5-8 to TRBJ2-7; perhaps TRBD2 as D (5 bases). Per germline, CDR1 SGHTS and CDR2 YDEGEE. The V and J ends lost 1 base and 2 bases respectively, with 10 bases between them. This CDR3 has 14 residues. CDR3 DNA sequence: TGTGCCAGCAGCTTGATGAGGGTCGCCTACGAGCAGTACTTC. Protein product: CASSLMRVAYEQYF.

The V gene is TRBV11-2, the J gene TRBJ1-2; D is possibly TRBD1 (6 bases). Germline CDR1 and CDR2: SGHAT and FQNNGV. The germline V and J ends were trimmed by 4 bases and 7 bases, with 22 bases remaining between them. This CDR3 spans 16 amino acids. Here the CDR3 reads CASSSPDRPTGGGYTF. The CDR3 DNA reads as TGTGCCAGCAGCTCTCCAGACAGGCCCACAGGTGGTGGCTACACCTTC.

The CDR3 reads CASSDGQGPNSPLHF. CDR3 coding DNA: TGTGCCAGCAGCGACGGACAGGGTCCAAATTCACCCCTCCACTTT. The chain uses TRBV5-6 and TRBJ1-6, with 8 bases fitting TRBD1. Germline V gene sequence: CDR1 SGHDT, CDR2 YYEEEE. Trimming removed 4 bases from V and 7 bases from J; junction bases left unmatched: 7. There are 15 residues in the CDR3.

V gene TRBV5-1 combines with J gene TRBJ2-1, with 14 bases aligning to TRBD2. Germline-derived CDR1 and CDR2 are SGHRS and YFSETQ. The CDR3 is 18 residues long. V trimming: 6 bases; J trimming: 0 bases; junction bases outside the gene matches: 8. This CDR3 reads CASKPGLAGVDSYNEQFF. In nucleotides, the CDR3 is TGCGCCAGCAAACCGGGACTAGCGGGAGTTGACTCCTACAATGAGCAGTTCTTC. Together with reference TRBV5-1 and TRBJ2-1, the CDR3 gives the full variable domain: KAGVTQTPRYLIKTRGQQVTLSCSPISGHRSVSWYQQTPGQGLQFLFEYFSETQRNKGNFPGRFSGRQFSNSRSEMNVSTLELGDSALYLCASKPGLAGVDSYNEQFFGPGTRLTVL.